This passage covers 29 T cell receptor beta chains from one sample sequenced in a study of CD8 T cells in ankylosing spondylitis. Study-level results: Seemingly characteristic of ankylosing spondylitis blood was a TCR beta motif consisting of about 8 highly homologous variants.

TCRdb re-analysed the 5' RACE reads in MiXCR, keeping a single row per CDR3 protein. Among 700,000 to 1,000,000 distinct CDR3 sequences listed, 12% were seen once. Their target antigens are unknown. Sequenced input: blood, either unsorted or a sorted T cell fraction (not recorded which). The receptors originated from a male donor with ankylosing spondylitis.

This clonotype was picked up a small number of times. The chain carries TRBV6-2 or TRBV6-3 and TRBJ2-1, with D perhaps matching TRBD1 or TRBD2 (5 bases each). V lost 5 bases to trimming and J lost 5 bases, with 19 bases between them. Germline lookup yields CDR1 MNHEY and CDR2 SVGEGT. The CDR3 extends over 16 amino acids. Written as DNA, the CDR3 is TGTGCCAGCAGTGCCACCTCGGGACGGGGCCACAATGAGCAGTTCTTC. This sequence encodes CASSATSGRGHNEQFF.

This clonotype was seen a few times. This chain connects TRBV20-1 to TRBJ1-2; D gene uncertain. The ends were cut back, 5 bases at V and 7 bases at J, with 8 bases in the middle. Germline CDR1 and CDR2: DFQATT and SNEGSKA (reference sequence). The CDR3 is 10 residues long. CDR3 amino acids: CSASGLGYTF. CDR3 sequence (DNA): TGCAGTGCTTCCGGGCTTGGCTACACCTTC.

In this sample, this clonotype turned up once. CDR3 DNA: TGTGCCAGCAACCGTAACAGCCTAGGGACCCAGTACTTC. Translated: CASNRNSLGTQYF. The chain carries TRBV28 and TRBJ2-5, with D uncertain. The V and J ends lost 7 bases and 7 bases respectively, with 16 bases between them. Germline V lookup: CDR1 MDHEN, CDR2 SYDVKM. This CDR3 has 13 amino acids.

CDR3 sequence reads: CATSDSDSSSNQPQHF. The CDR3, as DNA: TGTGCCACCAGTGATTCCGACAGTTCGAGCAATCAGCCCCAGCATTTT. The V gene is TRBV24-1, the J gene TRBJ1-5; possible D gene TRBD1, 5 bases. Trimming pared 2 bases from V and 1 base from J, leaving 11 bases between. CDR1 KGHDR and CDR2 SFDVKD come from the germline V gene. The CDR3 consists of 16 residues.

The chain recombines TRBV20-1 with TRBJ2-7; D may be TRBD1 (6 bases). V lost 0 bases to trimming and J lost 7 bases, with 19 bases between them. Germline lookup yields CDR1 DFQATT and CDR2 SNEGSKA (reference sequence). The CDR3 is made up of 15 amino acids. Written as DNA, the CDR3 is TGCAGTGCTAGAGATTGGGGGACATCATCCGAGGAGCAGTACTTC. The encoded protein is CSARDWGTSSEEQYF.

The sample holds many counts of this clonotype. J is TRBJ2-1 and V is TRBV7-2; D uncertain. Germline CDR1 and CDR2: SGHTA and FQGNSA. There are 14 residues in the CDR3. V lost 4 bases, J lost 3 bases, and 10 bases lay in between. The CDR3 region is CASSYSVLYNEQFF. As DNA, the CDR3 is TGTGCCAGCAGCTACTCCGTCCTCTACAATGAGCAGTTCTTC. The variable domain in full, completed from reference TRBV7-2 and TRBJ2-1, reads GAGVSQSPSNKVTEKGKDVELRCDPISGHTALYWYRQSLGQGLEFLIYFQGNSAPDKSGLPSDRFSAERTGGSVSTLTIQRTQQEDSAVYLCASSYSVLYNEQFFGPGTRLTVL.

This clonotype was counted a few times. The V and J genes are TRBV29-1 and TRBJ1-2; D might be TRBD1 (6 bases). The CDR3 has 15 amino acids. Germline lookup yields CDR1 SQVTM and CDR2 ANQGSEA. V was clipped by 0 bases and J by 1 base, with 12 bases between them. CDR3: CSVEDLGAYNYGYTF. CDR3 sequence (DNA): TGCAGCGTTGAAGATTTGGGGGCTTATAACTATGGCTACACCTTC. Based on the CDR3 plus reference TRBV29-1 and TRBJ1-2, the full variable domain is SAVISQKPSRDICQRGTSLTIQCQVDSQVTMMFWYRQQPGQSLTLIATANQGSEATYESGFVIDKFPISRPNLTFSTLTVSNMSPEDSSIYLCSVEDLGAYNYGYTFGSGTRLTVV.

The rearrangement links TRBV20-1 to TRBJ2-1; D gene unclear. From germline, CDR1 is DFQATT and CDR2 SNEGSKA (reference sequence). The CDR3 has 15 amino acids. V was pared by 0 bases and J by 4 bases, with 13 bases between. The CDR3 DNA reads TGCAGTGCTAGAGACAGTGCAAGGGAATACAATGAGCAGTTCTTC. Encoded protein: CSARDSAREYNEQFF.

In this sample, this clonotype turned up many times. The chain uses TRBV20-1 and TRBJ1-2, with D uncertain. The CDR3 is 12 residues long. Germline CDR1 DFQATT, CDR2 SNEGSKA (reference sequence). V gave up 5 bases and J gave up 4 bases, with 11 bases separating them. In nucleotides, the CDR3 is TGCAGTGCTCCCCCAGAACCCTATGGCTACACCTTC. This gives the protein CSAPPEPYGYTF.

Many counts were recorded for this clonotype. The chain has TRBV27 and TRBJ1-1, with a weak D call TRBD1 (5 bases). The CDR3 runs 12 residues. CDR1 MNHEY and CDR2 SMNVEV come from the germline V gene (reference sequence). The germline V and J ends were trimmed by 4 bases and 8 bases, with 11 bases remaining between them. The CDR3 region has the DNA TGTGCCAGCAGTTCTCCAGGGATCGAAGCTTTCTTT. Its translation: CASSSPGIEAFF.

The V and J genes are TRBV7-2 and TRBJ2-5; TRBD1 aligns across 7 bases. With V trimmed by 5 bases and J by 5 bases, 8 bases remained unmatched. CDR1 is SGHTA, CDR2 FQGNSA, per germline. The CDR3 extends over 14 amino acids. CDR3 nucleotides: TGTGCCAGCAGCATGACAGGGCGGGTCGAGACCCAGTACTTC. This sequence encodes CASSMTGRVETQYF. The whole variable domain, remainder taken from reference TRBV7-2 and TRBJ2-5, is GAGVSQSPSNKVTEKGKDVELRCDPISGHTALYWYRQSLGQGLEFLIYFQGNSAPDKSGLPSDRFSAERTGGSVSTLTIQRTQQEDSAVYLCASSMTGRVETQYFGPGTRLLVL.

The sample holds a few counts of this clonotype. This chain connects TRBV7-2 to TRBJ2-1; 13 positions match TRBD2. The CDR3 is 17 amino acids. The germline gives CDR1 SGHTA, CDR2 FQGNSA. The V and J ends lost 0 bases and 5 bases, in that order; junction bases with no gene match: 4. The CDR3 region is CASSLARTSGGNNEQFF. The DNA of the CDR3 is TGTGCCAGCAGCTTAGCTAGGACTAGCGGGGGCAACAATGAGCAGTTCTTC.

The chain couples TRBV11-2 to TRBJ2-7; 9 nucleotides line up with TRBD2. This CDR3 has 15 residues. CDR1 is SGHAT and CDR2 is FQNNGV in the germline V gene. V dropped 1 base and J dropped 3; count of bases not matched to a gene: 4. DNA for the CDR3: TGTGCCAGCAGCTTAGTGGCAGCGGGGGGCTACGAGCAGTACTTC. Its protein is CASSLVAAGGYEQYF.

This chain connects TRBV7-3 to TRBJ2-1; TRBD1 agrees at 7 bases. Looked up from germline, CDR1 is SGHTA and CDR2 is FQGTGA. With V trimmed by 4 bases and J by 6 bases, 15 bases remained unmatched. This CDR3 is 17 amino acids long. The CDR3 sequence: CASSSQTGRWGSNEQFF. The DNA of the CDR3 is TGTGCCAGCAGCTCCCAGACAGGGCGGTGGGGCAGCAATGAGCAGTTCTTC.

This clonotype was picked up many times. The chain recombines TRBV20-1 with TRBJ2-3; TRBD1 matches 8 bases. Germline CDR1 reads DFQATT; CDR2 reads SNEGSKA (reference sequence). CDR3 length: 14 residues. The J segment lost 3 bases and the V segment lost 1 base, leaving 3 bases of the junction unmatched. CDR3 sequence reads: CSARVDRVTDTQYF. DNA of the CDR3: TGCAGTGCTAGAGTGGACAGGGTGACAGATACGCAGTATTTT.

This clonotype was recorded a few times. The chain is built from TRBV24-1 and TRBJ2-5; TRBD2 is a possible D gene (5 bases). The CDR3 covers 13 residues. CDR1 and CDR2 (germline): KGHDR, SFDVKD. Deletions cut 4 bases from V and 0 bases from J, with 5 bases between. Here the CDR3 DNA reads TGTGCCACCAGTGAGCGGGACCAAGAGACCCAGTACTTC. Its protein is CATSERDQETQYF.

This clonotype showed up just a few times. This sequence joins TRBV7-9 and TRBJ2-7, with D possibly being TRBD1 (6 bases). With 4 bases removed from V and 6 bases from J, the gap between germline ends came to 25 bases. The CDR3 runs to 17 residues. Germline V gene data show CDR1 as SEHNR and CDR2 as FQNEAQ (reference sequence). The CDR3 here is CASSSRGGGARSGEQYF. The CDR3 DNA reads TGTGCCAGCAGCTCGAGAGGTGGGGGCGCCCGCTCAGGCGAGCAGTACTTC.

This sequence joins TRBV27 and TRBJ1-1; TRBD1 aligns across 8 bases. The length of the CDR3 is 13 residues. Germline CDR1 reads MNHEY; CDR2 reads SMNVEV (reference sequence). V gave up 10 bases and J gave up 3 bases; unmatched junction bases: 7. CDR3 DNA sequence: TGTGCCACCTCCCGGGACAGGTACACTGAAGCTTTCTTT. This sequence encodes CATSRDRYTEAFF.

The V gene is TRBV20-1, the J gene TRBJ2-1; TRBD2 matches at 11 bases. This CDR3 has 16 residues. Trimming took 0 bases from V and 7 from J; bases not matched to a gene: 8. The germline V gene has CDR1 DFQATT and CDR2 SNEGSKA (reference sequence). CDR3 loop: CSARDYRLAGNNEQFF. In nucleotides, the CDR3 is TGCAGTGCTAGAGATTATAGACTAGCGGGGAATAATGAGCAGTTCTTC.

This clonotype was counted only a few times. V usage is TRBV4-2 and J usage is TRBJ2-1; TRBD1 matches 8 bases. The CDR3 extends over 15 amino acids. The V segment lost 4 bases and the J segment 6 bases; nucleotides outside the gene matches: 8. The germline gives CDR1 LGHNA, CDR2 YNFKEQ. In nucleotides, the CDR3 is TGTGCCAGCAGCCCTCAGGGGGCGCGGGGCAATGAGCAGTTCTTC. Translated: CASSPQGARGNEQFF.

This clonotype occurred many times. The J gene is TRBJ2-5, the V gene TRBV29-1; 9 bases map to TRBD2. Germline V gene sequence: CDR1 SQVTM, CDR2 ANQGSEA. This CDR3 contains 15 residues. V dropped 3 bases and J dropped 4; count of bases not matched to a gene: 9. CDR3 coding DNA: TGCAGCGTTGATGGGGCGGGAGGGCCGAGAGAGACCCAGTACTTC. Its translation: CSVDGAGGPRETQYF.

This clonotype turned up a few times. The gene calls are TRBV20-1 and TRBJ2-7, with 8 bases fitting TRBD1. The germline V gene encodes CDR1 DFQATT and CDR2 SNEGSKA (reference sequence). J was trimmed by 0 bases and V by 1 base; bases with no gene match: 5. There are 15 residues in the CDR3. Here the CDR3 reads CSARAQDRASYEQYF. The CDR3 nucleotides are TGCAGTGCTAGAGCCCAGGACAGGGCCTCCTACGAGCAGTACTTC.

This clonotype was found a few times. The rearrangement links TRBV20-1 to TRBJ2-3; D unclear. The CDR3 extends over 13 amino acids. Trimming took off 8 bases at V and 1 base at J, with 13 bases between the two ends. The germline gives CDR1 DFQATT, CDR2 SNEGSKA (reference sequence). The CDR3 is CSLRGRGTDTQYF. DNA of the CDR3: TGCAGTCTCCGAGGCAGAGGCACAGATACGCAGTATTTT.

This clonotype was found a few times. This chain joins TRBV6-2 or TRBV6-3 and TRBJ2-1; 14 bases align to TRBD2. The germline gives CDR1 MNHEY, CDR2 SVGEGT. The CDR3 runs to 18 residues. V shed 5 bases and J 2 bases; nucleotides not matched to a gene: 8. The CDR3 region is CASSRPTSGRATYNEQFF. For the CDR3, the DNA is TGTGCCAGCAGTAGACCGACTAGCGGGAGGGCAACCTACAATGAGCAGTTCTTC.

This clonotype has more than one count but fewer than ten. This chain uses TRBV11-2 with TRBJ1-1, with D unclear. The germline V gene encodes CDR1 SGHAT and CDR2 FQNNGV. CDR3 length: 13 amino acids. The germline V and J ends were trimmed by 3 bases and 3 bases, with 8 bases remaining between them. CDR3 in DNA: TGTGCCAGCAGCTTTTTCGGAGACACTGAAGCTTTCTTT. As protein: CASSFFGDTEAFF.

V usage is TRBV7-3 and J usage is TRBJ2-5; 7 nucleotides line up with TRBD1. With 5 bases clipped from V and 5 bases from J, the junction kept 5 bases outside the gene matches. This CDR3 region has 13 residues. Germline CDR1 SGHTA, CDR2 FQGTGA. In DNA form, the CDR3 reads TGTGCCAGCAGCATAGGGGGCGGGGAGACCCAGTACTTC. Translated, it gives CASSIGGGETQYF. Full variable domain (outside the CDR3, taken from reference TRBV7-3 and TRBJ2-5): GAGVSQTPSNKVTEKGKYVELRCDPISGHTALYWYRQSLGQGPEFLIYFQGTGAADDSGLPNDRFFAVRPEGSVSTLKIQRTERGDSAVYLCASSIGGGETQYFGPGTRLLVL.

The rearrangement joins TRBV5-6 to TRBJ2-1; the D is unclear. Trimming stripped 4 bases from V and 1 base from J, with 12 bases between. The CDR3 has 15 residues. Germline CDR1 reads SGHDT; CDR2 reads YYEEEE. In nucleotides, the CDR3 is TGTGCCAGCAGCCCCCCGCATGAGTCCTACAATGAGCAGTTCTTC. Residues: CASSPPHESYNEQFF. Drawing the rest from reference TRBV5-6 and TRBJ2-1, the complete variable domain is DAGVTQSPTHLIKTRGQQVTLRCSPKSGHDTVSWYQQALGQGPQFIFQYYEEEERQRGNFPDRFSGHQFPNYSSELNVNALLLGDSALYLCASSPPHESYNEQFFGPGTRLTVL.

The J gene is TRBJ1-2, the V gene TRBV7-8, with D possibly matching TRBD1 (6 bases). This CDR3 comprises 13 residues. Per the germline V gene, CDR1 is SGHVS and CDR2 is FQNEAQ. V shed 5 bases and J shed 7 bases, with 14 bases lying between them. CDR3 amino acids: CASSLQGTGGYTF. The CDR3 DNA reads TGTGCCAGCAGCCTACAGGGTACGGGTGGCTACACCTTC.

Only a few counts were recorded for this clonotype. The rearrangement links TRBV6-5 to TRBJ1-1, with 9 bases that match TRBD1. Germline CDR1 is MNHEY and CDR2 is SVGAGI. With 2 bases clipped from V and 1 base from J, the junction kept 8 bases outside the gene matches. The CDR3 extends over 17 amino acids. The CDR3 loop is CASSYLTGGGGNTEAFF. The CDR3 nucleotides read TGTGCCAGCAGTTACCTCACAGGGGGCGGCGGGAACACTGAAGCTTTCTTT.